This T cell receptor (beta chain) was sequenced in a study of T cell changes during pregnancy in multiple sclerosis. Profiled with immunoSEQ multiplex PCR; TCRdb holds only in-frame clones, not every one. The sample shows tens of thousands of clones, approximately 90% of them seen only once. The V gene's germline CDR1 is SGHRS and CDR2 YFSETQ. This CDR3 region has 15 residues. V trimming: 4 bases; J trimming: 3 bases; junction bases outside the gene matches: 6. The source material was peripheral blood, sampled before pregnancy. The gene calls are TRBV5-1 and TRBJ2-3; 9 bases are a match to TRBD1. The receptor was derived from a female donor with multiple sclerosis, enrolled in a pregnancy study. CDR3 amino acids: CASSAGTGPTDTQYF. In DNA, the CDR3 is TGCGCCAGCAGCGCGGGGACAGGGCCGACAGATACGCAGTATTTT.